Below, 8 T cell receptor beta chains from the same sample are listed, as sequenced in a study of cytomegalovirus exposure and HLA in healthy donors. The PCR used 60 Vbeta and 13 Jbeta primers. TCRdb's table, derived via immunoSEQ multiplex PCR, lists solely in-frame clones and lacks some. The table shows approximately 150,000 clones, with roughly 70% occurring only once. The sequenced sample consisted of PBMCs. The source of these receptors is a male donor in good health and CMV-seronegative.

This rearrangement joins TRBV19 to TRBJ1-2; 8 bases agree with TRBD1. V shed 3 bases and J 4 bases; nucleotides not matched to a gene: 4. This CDR3 has 14 amino acids. CDR1 is LNHDA and CDR2 is SQIVND in the germline V gene (reference sequence). CDR3 DNA sequence: TGTGCCAGTAGTATCGCCGGACAGGGCTATGGCTACACCTTC. Amino acid sequence: CASSIAGQGYGYTF.

The chain uses TRBV10-3 and TRBJ1-1; D unclear. Germline CDR1 and CDR2: ENHRY and SYGVKD. The ends were cut back, 4 bases at V and 1 base at J, with 7 bases in the middle. The CDR3 contains 13 residues. The CDR3 spells CAISGRQNTEAFF. The CDR3 DNA follows: TGTGCCATCAGTGGGCGGCAGAACACTGAAGCTTTCTTT.

The V gene is TRBV14, the J gene TRBJ1-2, with no clear D. This CDR3 is 13 amino acids long. V was cut by 2 bases and J by 2 bases, with 6 bases left in between. Germline V gene data show CDR1 as SGHDN and CDR2 as FVKESK. The chain's CDR3 is CASSQQRNYGYTF. The CDR3 coding sequence is TGTGCCAGCAGCCAACAGCGGAACTATGGCTACACCTTC.

This sequence joins TRBV6-6 and TRBJ1-5; D possibly corresponds to TRBD1 (5 bases). Trimming took 2 bases from V and 0 from J, leaving 8 bases between them. The CDR3 is 15 amino acids. CDR1 and CDR2 from the germline V gene are MNHNY and SVGAGI (reference sequence). The CDR3: CASSYRGVSNQPQHF. The CDR3 region has the DNA TGTGCCAGCAGTTACAGGGGCGTTAGCAATCAGCCCCAGCATTTT.

The chain uses TRBV30 and TRBJ2-7, with D hard to call. Germline-derived CDR1 and CDR2 are GTSNPN and SVGIG (reference sequence). The germline V and J ends were trimmed by 2 bases and 4 bases, with 15 bases remaining between them. CDR3 length equals 14 residues. Written as DNA, the CDR3 is TGTGCCTGGAGTACCAACAGCCTCTCATACGAGCAGTACTTC. It codes for CAWSTNSLSYEQYF.

This rearrangement joins TRBV2 to TRBJ1-2, with 7 nucleotides matching TRBD1. The ends lost 6 bases at V and 3 bases at J; junction bases unmatched: 4. The CDR3 sequence is 13 residues long. The V gene's germline CDR1 is SNHLY and CDR2 FYNNEI. CDR3 nucleotide sequence: TGTGCCAGCAGCGCAACAGGGGACTATGGCTACACCTTC. It yields the protein CASSATGDYGYTF.

The rearrangement links TRBV6-6 to TRBJ2-7, with TRBD1 as a possible D gene (5 bases). V was pared by 2 bases and J by 4 bases, with 15 bases between. The germline CDR1 and CDR2 sequences are MNHNY and SVGAGI (reference sequence). The CDR3 covers 15 residues. The CDR3 protein is CASSYASGKGYEQYF. The CDR3 DNA follows: TGTGCCAGCAGTTACGCCTCAGGGAAAGGGTACGAGCAGTACTTC.

The chain couples TRBV4-2 to TRBJ1-5; 9 bases line up with TRBD1. Germline trimming cut 1 base from V and 0 bases from J; bases unmatched to any gene: 13. There are 20 residues in the CDR3. CDR1 is LGHNA, CDR2 YNFKEQ, per germline. CDR3 DNA: TGTGCCAGCAGCCAAGTCTCGGGACAGGGAAGGTACTATAGCAATCAGCCCCAGCATTTT. It specifies CASSQVSGQGRYYSNQPQHF.